The clone carrying this TCR beta chain was observed a few times. These data come from a study of T cells in Graves' hyperthyroidism and ophthalmopathy. Aged 18 to 65, the patients had hyperthyroidism that was newly diagnosed and had lasted under 2 months. Not enrolled were patients with uncontrolled infection, other autoimmune disease, pregnancy or lactation. This CDR3 comprises 13 residues. The ends were cut back, 2 bases at V and 4 bases at J, with 11 bases in the middle. CDR1 and CDR2 (germline): DFQATT, SNEGSKA (reference sequence). RNA transcripts yielded amplified TCR beta CDR3 regions. The HTBI primer set was used in a first-round RT-PCR of the TCR CDR3. TCRdb analysed the multiplex PCR reads with MiXCR anew, one entry per CDR3 protein. Of a few hundred thousand distinct CDR3 sequences detected, about half appear once; the ten largest clones hold roughly 8.2%.

V usage is TRBV20-1 and J usage is TRBJ2-5; weak D call: TRBD1 (6 bases). Sequenced: peripheral blood or thyroid tissue (not recorded which). The sequence was collected from a woman younger than 30 with Graves' hyperthyroidism. The CDR3 sequence is CSARRTDGETQYF. CDR3 in DNA: TGCAGTGCTAGACGGACAGATGGAGAGACCCAGTACTTC.